Below, 27 T cell receptor beta chains from the same sample are listed, as sequenced in a study of blood T cell repertoires in COVID-19. The assay was immunoSEQ multiplex PCR, and TCRdb's table has in-frame clones only and misses some. The data contain some 15,000 clones, approximately 90% of them singletons. Sequenced sample: peripheral blood. The receptor set was obtained from a human donor in a cohort sampled during active COVID-19.

The CDR3 bases are TGTGCCAGCAGGGCGGGGACTAGCTTCGACGTTCGACTAGAGACCCAGTACTTC. This sequence encodes CASRAGTSFDVRLETQYF. V gene TRBV28 combines with J gene TRBJ2-5; TRBD2 agrees at 9 bases. Germline CDR1 reads MDHEN; CDR2 reads SYDVKM. V was pared by 6 bases and J by 4 bases, with 18 bases of the junction left unmatched. The CDR3 spans 18 residues. Looking up the rest from reference TRBV28 and TRBJ2-5 gives the full variable domain: DVKVTQSSRYLVKRTGEKVFLECVQDMDHENMFWYRQDPGLGLRLIYFSYDVKMKEKGDIPEGYSVSREKKERFSLILESASTNQTSMYLCASRAGTSFDVRLETQYFGPGTRLLVL.

V usage is TRBV11-2 and J usage is TRBJ2-2; D is ambiguous. V was cut by 1 base and J by 1 base, with 7 bases left in between. CDR3 length: 15 residues. The germline CDR1 and CDR2 sequences are SGHAT and FQNNGV. CDR3 nucleotides: TGTGCCAGCAGCTTAGGGCAGCGGAACACCGGGGAGCTGTTTTTT. The encoded protein is CASSLGQRNTGELFF.

The chain is built from TRBV18 and TRBJ2-2, with D maybe TRBD1 (6 bases). Trimming took 5 bases from V and 2 from J, leaving 12 bases between them. CDR1 is KGHSH and CDR2 is LQKENI in the germline V gene. The CDR3 runs to 15 residues. CDR3 in amino acids: CASSAEGVNTGELFF. CDR3 sequence (DNA): TGTGCCAGCTCAGCCGAGGGGGTCAACACCGGGGAGCTGTTTTTT.

The chain links TRBV29-1 to TRBJ2-2, with a possible D match to TRBD2 (5 bases). The V end lost 4 bases, the J end lost 2 bases, and 11 bases lay between the germline ends. Germline V CDR1 and CDR2: SQVTM, ANQGSEA. The CDR3 covers 14 residues. The CDR3 nucleotides read TGCAGCGTTGGTGGACTCCCAAACACCGGGGAGCTGTTTTTT. It is translated as CSVGGLPNTGELFF.

This clone came up once. The V and J genes are TRBV19 and TRBJ2-2; D unclear. The CDR3 loop spans 12 amino acids. CDR1 LNHDA and CDR2 SQIVND come from the germline V gene (reference sequence). Trimming removed 9 bases at V and 1 base at J, with 6 bases between. The CDR3 reads CASLLNTGELFF. The CDR3 coding sequence is TGTGCCAGCCTTCTGAACACCGGGGAGCTGTTTTTT.

The V gene is TRBV9, the J gene TRBJ2-1; no definite D call. This CDR3 spans 14 amino acids. Deletions cut 3 bases from V and 6 bases from J, with 13 bases between. Germline V gene lookup returns CDR1 SGDLS and CDR2 YYNGEE. CDR3 region: CASSGSLLCNEQFF. The CDR3, as DNA: TGTGCCAGCAGCGGGAGTTTACTTTGCAATGAGCAGTTCTTC.

This clone was picked up a small number of times. V usage is TRBV19 and J usage is TRBJ2-3; 11 bases are shared with TRBD2. Losses at the gene ends were 4 bases for V and 5 bases for J; bases not matched to a gene: 5. The CDR3 contains 15 residues. The germline gives CDR1 LNHDA, CDR2 SQIVND (reference sequence). The CDR3 region is CASSTPLAGVDTQYF. CDR3 nucleotides: TGTGCCAGTAGTACCCCACTAGCGGGAGTAGATACGCAGTATTTT. Looking up the rest from reference TRBV19 and TRBJ2-3 gives the full variable domain: DGGITQSPKYLFRKEGQNVTLSCEQNLNHDAMYWYRQDPGQGLRLIYYSQIVNDFQKGDIAEGYSVSREKKESFPLTVTSAQKNPTAFYLCASSTPLAGVDTQYFGPGTRLTVL.

The V gene is TRBV11-2, the J gene TRBJ2-2; D perhaps matches TRBD2 (6 bases). Germline V gene lookup returns CDR1 SGHAT and CDR2 FQNNGV. V was cut by 0 bases and J by 0 bases, with 14 bases left in between. This CDR3 has 18 amino acids. The CDR3 DNA reads TGTGCCAGCAGCTTAGAACTTCGAGCGGGCACGAACACCGGGGAGCTGTTTTTT. Amino acid sequence: CASSLELRAGTNTGELFF.

This clone appeared a few times. The chain recombines TRBV5-4 with TRBJ2-2; D might be TRBD2 (6 bases). Germline V lookup: CDR1 SGHNT, CDR2 YYREEE (reference sequence). The CDR3 is 17 residues long. Trimming took off 2 bases at V and 0 bases at J, with 14 bases between the two ends. The CDR3 loop is CASSFSLAKANTGELFF. Here the CDR3 DNA reads TGTGCCAGCAGCTTCTCTCTAGCGAAAGCGAACACCGGGGAGCTGTTTTTT.

The rearrangement links TRBV28 to TRBJ1-6; 7 bases line up with TRBD1. The CDR3 totals 16 residues. V lost 5 bases, J lost 5 bases, and 9 bases stayed unmatched. CDR1 MDHEN and CDR2 SYDVKM come from the germline V gene. As DNA, the CDR3 is TGTGCCAGCAGTCCCCAACCACAGGGGAATAATTCACCCCTCCACTTT. As protein: CASSPQPQGNNSPLHF.

The chain uses TRBV28 and TRBJ2-7; perhaps TRBD2 as D (7 bases). V shed 8 bases and J shed 1 base, with 18 bases lying between them. The V gene's germline CDR1 is MDHEN and CDR2 SYDVKM. The CDR3 is 15 residues long. The CDR3 DNA is TGTGCCAGCTGGGGTCGGGGGGCCGGGTCCTACGAGCAGTACTTC. Amino acids: CASWGRGAGSYEQYF.

The chain couples TRBV6-2 or TRBV6-3 to TRBJ1-6; tentatively, D is TRBD1 (6 bases). Germline assignment: CDR1 MNHEY and CDR2 SVGEGT. This CDR3 has 14 amino acids. Trimming pared 6 bases from V and 6 bases from J, leaving 12 bases between. In nucleotides, the CDR3 is TGTGCCAGCAGCTGGACAGTCCCTAATTCACCCCTCCACTTT. Its protein is CASSWTVPNSPLHF.

The chain couples TRBV4-2 to TRBJ1-5; possible D gene TRBD1, 6 bases. Trimming cost V 0 bases and J 7 bases, with 16 bases left between them. Germline loops: CDR1 LGHNA, CDR2 YNFKEQ. This CDR3 spans 16 amino acids. The CDR3 sequence is CASSQDPSTGYQPQHF. CDR3 bases: TGTGCCAGCAGCCAAGACCCCTCAACAGGGTACCAGCCCCAGCATTTT.

The chain joins TRBV7-2 to TRBJ2-3, with TRBD1 matching over 8 bases. There are 13 residues in the CDR3. Germline V gene data show CDR1 as SGHTA and CDR2 as FQGNSA. V was pared by 6 bases and J by 4 bases, with 3 bases of the junction left unmatched. The CDR3 DNA is TGTGCCAGCAGACGGGGACAGGCAGATACGCAGTATTTT. This encodes CASRRGQADTQYF.

V gene TRBV5-4 combines with J gene TRBJ2-2, with 8 bases that match TRBD2. With V trimmed by 1 base and J by 2 bases, 1 base remained unmatched. This CDR3 spans 15 amino acids. The germline CDR1 and CDR2 sequences are SGHNT and YYREEE (reference sequence). CDR3 nucleotide sequence: TGTGCCAGCAGCTTGACTAGCGGTAACACCGGGGAGCTGTTTTTT. Its protein product is CASSLTSGNTGELFF.

The V call is TRBV30, the J call TRBJ2-1; 8 nucleotides agree with TRBD2. The CDR3 contains 14 residues. V gave up 2 bases and J gave up 2 bases; unmatched junction bases: 2. Germline V gene sequence: CDR1 GTSNPN, CDR2 SVGIG (reference sequence). This CDR3 reads CAWSSGSAYNEQFF. Here the CDR3 DNA reads TGTGCCTGGAGTAGCGGGAGTGCCTACAATGAGCAGTTCTTC.

The chain recombines TRBV19 with TRBJ1-2; perhaps TRBD1 as D (6 bases). This CDR3 is 13 amino acids long. With 3 bases removed from V and 9 bases from J, the gap between germline ends came to 14 bases. Per the germline V gene, CDR1 is LNHDA and CDR2 is SQIVND (reference sequence). CDR3 in amino acids: CASSMGQSGSYTF. The CDR3 DNA sequence: TGTGCCAGTAGTATGGGACAATCGGGGAGCTACACCTTC. Based on the CDR3 plus reference TRBV19 and TRBJ1-2, the full variable domain is DGGITQSPKYLFRKEGQNVTLSCEQNLNHDAMYWYRQDPGQGLRLIYYSQIVNDFQKGDIAEGYSVSREKKESFPLTVTSAQKNPTAFYLCASSMGQSGSYTFGSGTRLTVV.

J is TRBJ2-2 and V is TRBV28, with 9 bases identical to TRBD2. The J segment lost 7 bases and the V segment lost 6 bases, leaving 6 bases of the junction unmatched. CDR3 length: 14 amino acids. Germline V gene data show CDR1 as MDHEN and CDR2 as SYDVKM. The CDR3 protein is CASSRSGRNGELFF. The CDR3 region has the DNA TGTGCCAGCAGCCGCAGCGGGAGGAACGGGGAGCTGTTTTTT.

This rearrangement joins TRBV6-5 to TRBJ2-2; 10 bases match TRBD1. V lost 6 bases to trimming and J lost 4 bases; unmatched junction nucleotides: 2. Germline V gene lookup returns CDR1 MNHEY and CDR2 SVGAGI. The CDR3 totals 14 residues. The CDR3 loop reads CASRRTGGTGELFF. The DNA of the CDR3 is TGTGCCAGCAGAAGGACAGGGGGCACCGGGGAGCTGTTTTTT.

This clone was counted between two and nine times. The chain links TRBV30 to TRBJ2-7, with 14 bases identical to TRBD2. Trimming cost V 3 bases and J 2 bases; bases outside gene matches: 3. From germline, CDR1 is GTSNPN and CDR2 SVGIG (reference sequence). The CDR3 length is 15 residues. In DNA form, the CDR3 reads TGTGCCTGGAGCGAGGGACTAGCGGGGGCCTACGAGCAGTACTTC. Protein: CAWSEGLAGAYEQYF.

V and J are TRBV19 and TRBJ1-2, with unresolved D. The CDR3 runs to 13 residues. Trimming took 0 bases from V and 5 from J, leaving 7 bases between them. Germline values: CDR1 LNHDA, CDR2 SQIVND (reference sequence). CDR3 residues: CASSIDQRYGYTF. As DNA, the CDR3 is TGTGCCAGTAGTATAGATCAACGGTATGGCTACACCTTC. Filled out from reference TRBV19 and TRBJ1-2, the complete variable domain reads DGGITQSPKYLFRKEGQNVTLSCEQNLNHDAMYWYRQDPGQGLRLIYYSQIVNDFQKGDIAEGYSVSREKKESFPLTVTSAQKNPTAFYLCASSIDQRYGYTFGSGTRLTVV.

CDR3 in DNA: TGTGCTAGTGGGCCGGGTGGGGGAGGTAACTACAATGAGCAGTTCTTC. Its translation: CASGPGGGGNYNEQFF. The chain links TRBV12-5 to TRBJ2-1; perhaps TRBD2 as D (6 bases). Germline V lookup: CDR1 LGHNT, CDR2 FRNRAP. V lost 6 bases and J 3 bases, leaving 18 bases between the germline ends. This CDR3 is 16 amino acids long.

The chain uses TRBV11-2 and TRBJ1-2; D remains ambiguous. Per the germline V gene, CDR1 is SGHAT and CDR2 is FQNNGV. Trimming removed 4 bases at V and 5 bases at J, with 11 bases between. The CDR3 is 13 amino acids. The CDR3 is CASSSVKEYGYTF. The DNA for the CDR3 is TGTGCCAGCAGCTCAGTCAAGGAGTATGGCTACACCTTC.

The chain joins TRBV7-6 to TRBJ2-7, with D possibly being TRBD2 (6 bases). Germline-derived CDR1 and CDR2 are SGHVS and FNYEAQ. The CDR3 is 14 amino acids. Trimming shortened V by 1 base and J by 4 bases, and 11 bases separated the two germline ends. The CDR3 coding sequence is TGTGCCAGCAGCTTAGATGCCGGGAGATACGAGCAGTACTTC. Translating it yields CASSLDAGRYEQYF.

V gene TRBV3-1 (or the pseudogene TRBV3-2) combines with J gene TRBJ2-5, with 12 bases that match TRBD2. After removal of 4 bases from V and 5 bases from J, the junction contained 5 bases not matched to a gene. Germline V gene sequence: CDR1 LGHDT, CDR2 YNNKEL (reference sequence). This CDR3 spans 15 amino acids. CDR3 residues: CASSLPTSGSETQYF. Here the CDR3 DNA reads TGTGCCAGCAGCCTTCCGACTAGCGGGAGCGAGACCCAGTACTTC.

The rearrangement joins TRBV11-2 to TRBJ2-1, with 10 positions matching TRBD2. There are 15 residues in the CDR3. V trimming: 5 bases; J trimming: 7 bases; junction bases outside the gene matches: 8. Germline V gene sequence: CDR1 SGHAT, CDR2 FQNNGV. The chain's CDR3 is CASSPAGGPWNEQFF. The CDR3 nucleotides are TGTGCCAGCAGCCCAGCGGGAGGGCCGTGGAATGAGCAGTTCTTC.

This chain links TRBV6-5 with TRBJ1-2; D is unresolved. CDR3 length: 13 residues. Trimming cost V 7 bases and J 8 bases, with 17 bases left between them. Germline CDR1 reads MNHEY; CDR2 reads SVGAGI. The CDR3: CASTPRSGSGYTF. CDR3 nucleotides: TGTGCCAGCACTCCCCGGTCCGGTAGCGGCTACACCTTC.